Listed below are T cell receptor beta chains from one sample, sequenced in a study of spatial heterogeneity in lung cancer. MiXCR, run by TCRdb on the 5' RACE reads, gives a single entry per CDR3 protein. The sample includes about 52,000 distinct CDR3 sequences, roughly 7.4% of them seen just once. The specimen was PBMCs, collected at follow-up. Every receptor here comes from a female donor with early-stage non-small cell lung cancer. The CDR3 runs from the conserved cysteine through the conserved F or W. The D gene is left open where the match is weak. Clone sizes are given selectively: once, few, many, or a class where the clone is expanded.

cdr3_nt	cdr3_aa	clone_size	v_call	j_call	d_call
TGTGCCAGCAGCCGAGGTCGGGCTCAGCCCCAGCATTTT	CASSRGRAQPQHF	many	TRBV9	TRBJ1-5	-
TGTGCCAGCAGCTTCACCCCAGGGGACGAAGAGACCCAGTACTTC	CASSFTPGDEETQYF	few	TRBV7-9	TRBJ2-5	-
TGTGCCAGCAGCGCACACAGGGTTCTCATCGGGGCCGAGCAGTACTTC	CASSAHRVLIGAEQYF	many	TRBV7-9	TRBJ2-7	-
TGTGCCAGCAGCTACACTAGCGGGGGGGCCACAGATACGCAGTATTTT	CASSYTSGGATDTQYF	many	TRBV7-2	TRBJ2-3	TRBD2
TGTGCCAGCAGTTCTGACAGGACGAACACCGGGGAGCTGTTTTTT	CASSSDRTNTGELFF	many	TRBV28	TRBJ2-2	-
TGTGCCTGGAGAGTGCAAAGCCGGCCGACCCTGGGGGACTATGGCTACACCTTC	CAWRVQSRPTLGDYGYTF	few	TRBV6-4	TRBJ1-2	-
TGTGCCAGCCACCCGGGACAGGGGATCGGCTACACCTTC	CASHPGQGIGYTF	-	TRBV6-1	TRBJ1-2	TRBD1
TGTGCCAGCGGGAAGGGGTCCGGGGAGCTGTTTTTT	CASGKGSGELFF	few	TRBV6-2/TRBV6-3	TRBJ2-2	-
TGTGCCAGCAGTGCCGGGGCGCAGCCCCAGCATTTT	CASSAGAQPQHF	-	TRBV12-3/TRBV12-4	TRBJ1-5	-
TGTGCCAGTAAGGGACAGCCTGCGAACACTGAAGCTTTCTTT	CASKGQPANTEAFF	many	TRBV6-2/TRBV6-3	TRBJ1-1	TRBD1
TGCGCCAGCAGCCAAGCCCTTGGCCTCGAGCAGTACTTC	CASSQALGLEQYF	many	TRBV4-3	TRBJ2-7	-
TGCAGTGCTAGAGAGGGGGTCTCTGGAAACACCATATATTTT	CSAREGVSGNTIYF	many	TRBV20-1	TRBJ1-3	-
TGTGCCAGTAGATGGACAGGGAGTAACTATGGCTACACCTTC	CASRWTGSNYGYTF	many	TRBV6-5	TRBJ1-2	TRBD1